A selection of T cell receptor beta chains follows, all from one sample in a study of technical replicates of blood from several donors. The protocol was immunoSEQ multiplex PCR, while the TCRdb copy is restricted to in-frame clones and leaves out a portion. The table includes more than 90,000 clones, 95% detected once. The sequencing sample was made of T cells isolated from PBMCs. These receptors all come from a human donor in good health. Each CDR3 is given with its conserved first and last residue. Fields, in order: D gene, V gene, J gene, clone size, CDR3 protein, CDR3 DNA. A D gene is named only where the DNA matches it firmly. The size field is filled for only some rows; it gives once, few, many or a size class.

-	TRBV6-1	TRBJ2-7	-	CASSFTGLEQYF	TGTGCCAGCAGTTTTACAGGGCTCGAGCAGTACTTC
-	TRBV6-6	TRBJ1-4	-	CASSDRDINEKLFF	TGTGCCAGCAGTGACCGGGACATAAATGAAAAACTGTTTTTT
TRBD1	TRBV7-2	TRBJ2-4	-	CASSFPGQGRIENLNIQYF	TGTGCCAGCAGCTTTCCGGGACAGGGGCGGATAGAGAATTTAAACATTCAGTACTTC
-	TRBV21-1	TRBJ2-1	-	CASSKAQCQRGGDEQFF	TGTGCCAGCAGCAAAGCCCAGTGCCAGCGGGGGGGCGATGAGCAGTTCTTC
-	TRBV11-2	TRBJ1-1	-	CASSSGTEAFF	TGTGCCAGCAGCTCCGGGACTGAAGCTTTCTTT
-	TRBV2	TRBJ1-1	once	CASNNGGLNTEAFF	TGTGCCAGCAACAACGGGGGACTGAACACTGAAGCTTTCTTT
-	TRBV11-1	TRBJ1-1	few	CASSFDRWGNTEAFF	TGTGCCAGCAGTTTCGACAGGTGGGGGAACACTGAAGCTTTCTTT
-	TRBV6-6	TRBJ2-3	-	CASNGASTDTQYF	TGTGCCAGCAACGGAGCTAGCACAGATACGCAGTATTTT
TRBD1	TRBV5-6	TRBJ1-4	once	CASSLGDREEKLFF	TGTGCCAGCAGCTTGGGTGACAGGGAGGAAAAACTGTTTTTT
-	TRBV7-9	TRBJ1-5	-	CASSRGDQPQHF	TGTGCCAGCAGTCGGGGAGATCAGCCCCAGCATTTT
-	TRBV11-2	TRBJ2-7	-	CASSFYGGTSSYEQYF	TGTGCCAGCAGCTTCTATGGCGGAACAAGCTCCTACGAGCAGTACTTC
-	TRBV25-1	TRBJ2-5	-	CASSVAGVETQYF	TGTGCCAGCAGTGTTGCAGGTGTCGAGACCCAGTACTTC
-	TRBV10-3	TRBJ2-1	once	CAIGGLNSYNEQFF	TGTGCCATCGGGGGACTTAATTCCTACAATGAGCAGTTCTTC
TRBD1	TRBV19	TRBJ1-2	-	CASSIRQGNYGYTF	TGTGCCAGTAGTATCAGACAGGGGAACTATGGCTACACCTTC
-	TRBV6-1	TRBJ1-6	-	CASSDLGGVRPLHF	TGTGCCAGCAGTGATCTAGGAGGGGTGCGACCCCTCCACTTT
TRBD1	TRBV4-2	TRBJ1-2	-	CASSQQGDRVLGYTF	TGTGCCAGCAGCCAACAGGGGGACAGGGTCTTGGGGTACACCTTC
-	TRBV15	TRBJ1-2	-	CATSSSPLQDGYTF	TGTGCCACCAGCAGTTCGCCCCTACAGGATGGCTACACCTTC
-	TRBV5-1	TRBJ1-1	-	CASSFKTGTEAFF	TGCGCCAGCAGCTTCAAAACAGGCACTGAAGCTTTCTTT